This note documents a single TCR beta chain sequence. Measured with immunoSEQ multiplex PCR; TCRdb has only the in-frame clones, and not every one. The table has more than 50,000 clones, 95% to 96% seen once. This specimen belongs to a study of control samples from healthy donors and cancer patients. Per germline, CDR1 SGHTS and CDR2 YDEGEE. The length of the CDR3 is 18 residues. V was clipped by 2 bases and J by 1 base; unmatched bases: 8. The chain employs TRBV5-8 and TRBJ2-4, with TRBD1 matching 11 bases. The sample was blood. The clonotype comes from a woman under 30 in good health. The CDR3 spells CASSFLPGTGGAKNIQYF. The CDR3 nucleotides are TGTGCCAGCAGCTTTCTCCCCGGGACAGGGGGTGCCAAAAACATTCAGTACTTC.